This T cell receptor beta chain was observed in a study of T cell responses to AZD1222 COVID-19 vaccine. The V gene lost 4 bases and the J gene lost 5 bases, with 17 bases spanning the gap. The CDR3 contains 15 residues. Per germline, CDR1 SGDLS and CDR2 YYNGEE. TCRdb's table, derived via immunoSEQ multiplex PCR, lists solely in-frame clones and lacks some. Found here are fewer than 90,000 clones, around nine tenths of them singletons; the top ten hold roughly 11%. This TCR came from an adult who received the AZD1222 COVID-19 vaccine. The V gene is TRBV9, the J gene TRBJ2-3, with D possibly TRBD2 on 6 matching bases. The sample in question was peripheral blood, obtained 28 days after the second AZD1222 dose. CDR3 nucleotide sequence: TGTGCCAGCAGCACATCCGGGCGGGAAATAGATACGCAGTATTTT. This codes for CASSTSGREIDTQYF.